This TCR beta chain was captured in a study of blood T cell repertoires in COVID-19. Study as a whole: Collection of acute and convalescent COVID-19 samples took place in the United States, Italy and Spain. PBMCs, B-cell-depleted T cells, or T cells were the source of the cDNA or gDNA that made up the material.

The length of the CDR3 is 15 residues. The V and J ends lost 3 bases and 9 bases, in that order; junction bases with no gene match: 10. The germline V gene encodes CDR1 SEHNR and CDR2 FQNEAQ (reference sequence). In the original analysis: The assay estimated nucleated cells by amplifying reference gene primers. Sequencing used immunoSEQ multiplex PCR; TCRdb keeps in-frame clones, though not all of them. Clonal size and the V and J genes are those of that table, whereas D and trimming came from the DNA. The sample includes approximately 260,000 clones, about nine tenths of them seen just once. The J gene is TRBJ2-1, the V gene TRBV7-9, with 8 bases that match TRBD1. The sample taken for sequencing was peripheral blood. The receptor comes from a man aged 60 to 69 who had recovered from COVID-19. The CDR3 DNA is TGTGCCAGCAGCTTTGCCGGACAGGGTGTTACTGAGCAGTTCTTC. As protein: CASSFAGQGVTEQFF. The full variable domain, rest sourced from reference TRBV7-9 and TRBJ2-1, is DTGVSQNPRHKITKRGQNVTFRCDPISEHNRLYWYRQTLGQGPEFLTYFQNEAQLEKSRLLSDRFSAERPKGSFSTLEIQRTEQGDSAMYLCASSFAGQGVTEQFFGPGTRLTVL.